This TCR beta chain was retrieved from a study of shared clonotypes between healthy human individuals. Across the whole study: Donor composition was a couple of women and a few men, aged 18 to 49.

This clone was picked up one time. Ten immunoSEQ deep assay plates were used by the authors to sequence unsorted PBMC DNA. TCRdb keeps only in-frame clones here, not all; method: immunoSEQ multiplex PCR. Altogether approximately 510,000 clones are present, 60% to 85% being singletons, with the ten largest covering 10% to 15%. CDR1 and CDR2 (germline): SGDLS, YYNGEE. The CDR3 loop spans 15 amino acids. Trimming took off 1 base at V and 6 bases at J, with 15 bases between the two ends. Each donor was a Caucasian adult residing in Nashville, Tennessee. Without sorting, samples used around 100 million PBMCs for genomic DNA.

This chain uses TRBV9 with TRBJ2-3; possibly TRBD2 for D (6 bases). Material for sequencing was PBMCs. The clonotype originates from a woman aged 35 to 49 in good health. Some clones in this sample may be carry-over from other donors' samples. The CDR3 region is CASSVFGGGADTQYF. For the CDR3, the DNA is TGTGCCAGCAGCGTATTTGGGGGAGGAGCGGATACGCAGTATTTT.